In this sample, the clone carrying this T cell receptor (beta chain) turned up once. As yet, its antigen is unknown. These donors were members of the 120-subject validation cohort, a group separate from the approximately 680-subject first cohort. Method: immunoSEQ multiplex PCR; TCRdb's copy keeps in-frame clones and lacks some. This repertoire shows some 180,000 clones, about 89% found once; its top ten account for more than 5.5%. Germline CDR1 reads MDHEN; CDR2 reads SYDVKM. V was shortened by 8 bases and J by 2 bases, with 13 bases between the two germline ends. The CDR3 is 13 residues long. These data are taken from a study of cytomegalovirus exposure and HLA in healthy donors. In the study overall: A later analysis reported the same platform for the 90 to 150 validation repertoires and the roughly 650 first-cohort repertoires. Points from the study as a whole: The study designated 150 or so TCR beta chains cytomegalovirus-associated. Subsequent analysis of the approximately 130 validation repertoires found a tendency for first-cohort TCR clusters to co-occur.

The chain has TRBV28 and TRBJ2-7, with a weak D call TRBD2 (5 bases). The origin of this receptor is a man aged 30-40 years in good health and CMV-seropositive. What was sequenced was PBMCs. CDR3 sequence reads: CASLGLPTYEQYF. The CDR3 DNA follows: TGTGCCAGCCTAGGACTTCCGACCTACGAGCAGTACTTC.